These T cell receptor beta chains were read from a single sample in a study of CD8+CD57+ T cells in acquired aplastic anemia. MiXCR, applied by TCRdb to the reads, yields one record per CDR3 protein. In the table there are some 240,000 distinct CDR3 sequences, roughly 35% of which are singletons. Sequencing was done on a sample of sorted CD4+, CD8+, or CD8+CD57+ T cells (not recorded which) from PBMCs. These TCRs come from a human donor in good health, serving as a control. Both conserved end residues are part of each CDR3. Fields, in order: clone size, V gene, D gene, J gene, CDR3 protein, CDR3 DNA. D genes are given only for firm matches. The size of a clone is reported for some rows only, either as once, few or many, or as a class for expanded clones.

many,TRBV9,.,TRBJ1-1,CASSVTEYTEAFF,TGTGCCAGCAGCGTGACAGAATACACTGAAGCTTTCTTT
many,TRBV24-1,TRBD1,TRBJ2-2,CATSDRGQVTGELFF,TGTGCCACCAGTGACAGGGGGCAGGTCACCGGGGAGCTGTTTTTT
many,TRBV29-1,.,TRBJ1-1,CSADIGGDTEAFF,TGCAGCGCCGACATCGGCGGGGACACTGAAGCTTTCTTT
.,TRBV7-3,.,TRBJ2-7,CAWTKMGQGPYEQYF,TGTGCCTGGACCAAGATGGGGCAGGGCCCCTACGAGCAGTACTTC
.,TRBV9,.,TRBJ1-2,CASSVANSAYGYTF,TGTGCCAGCAGCGTAGCAAACAGTGCTTATGGCTACACCTTC
.,TRBV4-1,.,TRBJ1-3,CASSHQSFTGNTIYF,TGCGCCAGCAGCCACCAAAGTTTTACTGGAAACACCATATATTTT
.,TRBV19,TRBD2,TRBJ2-7,CASSGLAGEQYF,TGTGCCAGTAGCGGACTAGCGGGCGAGCAGTACTTC
many,TRBV5-1,.,TRBJ1-3,CASSLGQSGNTIYF,TGCGCCAGCAGCTTAGGACAGTCTGGAAACACCATATATTTT
few,TRBV11-3,TRBD2,TRBJ2-1,CASSSGLAGGTQFF,TGTGCCAGCAGCTCAGGACTAGCGGGGGGTACCCAGTTCTTC
many,TRBV20-1,.,TRBJ1-2,CSARSTPVTF,TGCAGTGCTAGAAGCACTCCTGTCACCTTC
few,TRBV6-1,.,TRBJ1-5,CASTERGGNQPQHF,TGTGCCAGCACCGAGCGGGGGGGCAATCAGCCCCAGCATTTT
few,TRBV11-1,.,TRBJ1-4,CASSFRRRDGTTTPDNEKLFF,TGTGCCAGCAGCTTTCGAAGGCGGGACGGAACGACCACTCCAGATAATGAAAAACTGTTTTTT
few,TRBV6-1,.,TRBJ2-3,CASSEQRHTDTQYF,TGTGCCAGCAGTGAACAGCGCCACACAGATACGCAGTATTTT
.,TRBV7-6,.,TRBJ2-1,CASSFRDSINYNEQFF,TGTGCCAGCAGCTTCAGGGACTCGATAAATTACAATGAGCAGTTCTTC